This T cell receptor beta chain was obtained from a study of regulatory T cells in long-lasting Graves disease. The CDR3 length is 15 residues. With 3 bases clipped from V and 3 bases from J, the junction kept 5 bases outside the gene matches. Germline assignment: CDR1 MNHEY and CDR2 SVGAGI. Combining iRepertoire HTBI primers with Arm-PCR of CDR3 regions, the authors built TCR beta libraries. TCRdb ran MiXCR on the multiplex PCR reads and lists one entry per CDR3 protein. The sample yields over 350,000 distinct CDR3 sequences, around 20% seen once. Time point indicated: persistent/refractory GD, antithyroid drugs over 5 years with positive TRAb. Construction of the TCR library relied on RNA isolated from PBMCs.

Specimen: peripheral blood mononuclear cells (PBMCs), collected when the disease was refractory, from a patient treated with antithyroid drugs. The source of this sequence is a female donor with Graves disease. The chain has TRBV6-5 and TRBJ2-5, with 9 bases matching TRBD2. CDR3 region: CASSYRQRGEETQYF. The DNA for the CDR3 is TGTGCCAGCAGTTATAGACAGCGGGGGGAAGAGACCCAGTACTTC.